The sequence of this T cell receptor beta chain was determined in a study of T cell repertoires in cytomegalovirus infection. The wider study: The study used recently identified HLA-C-restricted and well-studied HLA-B-restricted CMV epitopes. From public TCR beta signatures came an indication of both CMV infection and matching HLA type.

Overall study results and limits: Cumulated frequencies of public TCR beta families served to identify carriers of CMV plus the relevant HLA. The ex vivo response showed dominance by HLA-C-restricted CMV-specific TCR beta clonotypes.

Via MiXCR, TCRdb re-called the reads, giving one row per CDR3 protein. This table has approximately 1,000,000 distinct CDR3 sequences, approximately 31% appearing once. J gave up 10 bases and V 6 bases, and 14 bases lay outside the gene matches. The CDR3 has 15 residues. Germline V gene lookup returns CDR1 MNHEY and CDR2 SMNVEV (reference sequence). A note on this clonotype: Its antigen remains unidentified.

This sequence joins TRBV27 and TRBJ2-1; 8 bases map to TRBD1. The receptor was isolated from a human donor in good health (CMV status not recorded). Some clones in this sample may be carry-over from other donors' samples. Sequenced here: cultured CD8+ T cells from PBMCs, sampled from culture after CMV antigen stimulation. CDR3 sequence reads: CASSPDRATHREQFF. Here the CDR3 DNA reads TGTGCCAGCAGCCCGGACAGGGCCACTCACAGGGAGCAGTTCTTC.